This record covers a single T cell receptor beta chain. This receptor's antigen is unknown. Per-nucleotide qualities are absent, and no much larger clonotype sits a single base away. The data belong to a study of blood T cell repertoires in COVID-19 (dated by TCRdb to 2019 to 2021). For the study in its entirety: Samples covering the acute and convalescent phases of COVID-19 were provided by collaborators in the United States, Italy and Spain. The dataset comprised deeply sampled blood TCRbeta repertoires from subjects exposed to, actively infected with, or recovered from COVID-19. Sample metadata almost always included a de-identified subject ID, COVID-19 status, age in years and sex. The samples were drawn from the first 160 participants of the ongoing ImmuneRACE study and from 950 to 1,500 subjects provided by 6 global collaborators. Where available, HLA class I and class II types were obtained from metadata supplied by the sample provider rather than from assay-based typing. A freely available public database, intended as a resource for researchers studying the immune response to SARS-CoV-2, is where the repertoires were released. The prospective study material was composed of cDNA or gDNA derived from T cells, B-cell-depleted T cells, or PBMCs.

Taken from the germline V gene, the CDR1 and CDR2 loops are SGHVS and FNYEAQ. Measured from the cysteine to the phenylalanine, the CDR3 is 15 residues long. The read is trimmed to its CDR3 DNA, 45 bases read in frame from base 1. Relative to germline, V is missing 5 bases and J is missing 5 bases, with 6 bases of the junction outside any gene match. The full study reports these points: The amount of clinical and demographic metadata varied by source and participant and was provided uncurated.

Whole blood was collected in K2EDTA tubes by collaborating institutions according to the institutions' own protocols. For TCRbeta analysis, collaborators shipped samples in one of three forms: frozen whole blood, isolated PBMCs, or DNA extracted from either of those sample types. TCRbeta CDR3 regions were amplified from genomic DNA using the immunoSEQ Assay, a bias-controlled multiplex PCR. For the original study's pipeline: The number of nucleated cells in each sample was estimated from the amplification of reference gene primers within the assay. To quantify the absolute abundance of each unique TCRbeta CDR3 rearrangement, sequence reads were collapsed and filtered. For each sample, productive Simpson clonality was calculated by taking the square root of Simpson's diversity index across productive rearrangements. Held by TCRdb, this immuneACCESS table contains in-frame sequences only and omits some clones. Under half of the omission traces to an unresolved V gene where checked; the cause of the rest is unknown. The V and J calls and clone size were taken over from that table, and D and trimming were inferred from the DNA. The sample table holds 120,000 to 150,000 clones, of which 70% to 90% were seen once. The leading ten clones occupy 11% of the sample.

Recombination connected TRBV7-6 to TRBJ1-6, and TRBD1 matches 7 of the central bases. This receptor was identified in a woman older than 75 with acute or convalescent COVID-19. The sequenced sample consisted of peripheral blood. The CDR3 region reads CASSPRTGDNSPLHF. The sequenced DNA: TGTGCCAGCAGCCCCAGGACAGGTGATAATTCACCCCTCCACTTT.